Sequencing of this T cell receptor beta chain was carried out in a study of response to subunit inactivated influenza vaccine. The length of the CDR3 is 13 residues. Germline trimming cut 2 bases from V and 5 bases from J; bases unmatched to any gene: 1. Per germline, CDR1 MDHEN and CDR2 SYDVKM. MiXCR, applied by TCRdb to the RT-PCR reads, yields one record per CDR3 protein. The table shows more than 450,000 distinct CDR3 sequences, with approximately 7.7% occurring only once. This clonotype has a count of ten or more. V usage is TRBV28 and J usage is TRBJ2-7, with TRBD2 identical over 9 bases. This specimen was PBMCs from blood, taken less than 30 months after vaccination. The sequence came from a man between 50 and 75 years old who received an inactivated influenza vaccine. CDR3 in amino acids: CASSLPSGDEQYF. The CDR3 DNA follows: TGTGCCAGCAGTTTACCTAGCGGGGACGAGCAGTACTTC.